What follows are 8 T cell receptor beta chains derived from one specimen sequenced in a study of T-cell reconstitution after alpha-beta-depleted transplantation in children. Unique molecular identifiers were incorporated during preparation of the TCRbeta library. TCRdb analysed the PCR reads with MiXCR anew, one entry per CDR3 protein. The sample carries 610,000 or so distinct CDR3 sequences, 27% recorded once. The input for sequencing was PBMCs, taken before TCRalphabeta/CD19-depleted stem cell transplant. All receptors come from a boy under three years old with Wiskott-Aldrich syndrome, due to receive a stem cell transplant.

This clonotype was seen a few times. This chain joins TRBV25-1 and TRBJ1-5; perhaps TRBD1 as D (5 bases). CDR3 length equals 16 residues. Per the germline V gene, CDR1 is MGHDK and CDR2 is SYGVNS. V dropped 5 bases and J dropped 2 bases, with 16 bases sitting between them. CDR3 amino acids: CASSSSREVGNQPQHF. The CDR3 DNA sequence: TGTGCCAGCAGTAGCAGCAGGGAGGTCGGCAATCAGCCCCAGCATTTT.

This clonotype appeared a few times. The rearrangement uses TRBV24-1 and TRBJ2-1, with 7 bases lining up with TRBD1. This CDR3 spans 16 amino acids. The ends lost 4 bases at V and 5 bases at J; junction bases unmatched: 10. CDR1 is KGHDR, CDR2 SFDVKD, per germline. The CDR3 protein is CATSDWTGIGNNEQFF. CDR3 DNA: TGTGCCACCAGTGACTGGACAGGAATTGGAAACAATGAGCAGTTCTTC.

This clonotype was observed a few times. V and J are TRBV4-1 and TRBJ2-3; 8 nucleotides line up with TRBD2. Germline values: CDR1 MGHRA, CDR2 YSYEKL. V was pared by 4 bases and J by 6 bases, with 12 bases of the junction left unmatched. The CDR3 extends over 16 amino acids. The CDR3 DNA sequence: TGCGCCAGCAGCCTCCGACTAGCGCTGGAGGTTGATACGCAGTATTTT. Its protein is CASSLRLALEVDTQYF.

This clonotype occurred a few times. The chain uses TRBV10-3 and TRBJ2-5, with D perhaps matching TRBD1 (5 bases). The CDR3 extends over 14 amino acids. V lost 4 bases, J lost 7 bases, and 16 bases lay in between. Germline-derived CDR1 and CDR2 are ENHRY and SYGVKD. The CDR3 here is CAISGGEGVGTQYF. CDR3 bases: TGTGCCATCAGTGGTGGAGAAGGGGTAGGGACCCAGTACTTC.

With regard to this clonotype: A read error is likely, as this CDR3 ends without the conserved phenylalanine or tryptophan. The chain's CDR3 is CASRQQGSPPYEQYL. As DNA, the CDR3 is TGCGCCAGCAGACAACAGGGATCCCCCCCCTACGAGCAGTACCTC. The gene calls are TRBV5-1 and TRBJ2-7; a possible D gene is TRBD1 (6 bases). The CDR3 sequence is 15 residues long. Trimming took off 5 bases at V and 2 bases at J, with 17 bases between the two ends. Germline assignment: CDR1 SGHRS and CDR2 YFSETQ.

This clonotype was seen only a few times. V usage is TRBV5-4 and J usage is TRBJ2-1; D might be TRBD1 (6 bases). This CDR3 comprises 16 residues. The V end was cut by 4 bases, the J end by 6 bases, with 20 bases between. Germline-derived CDR1 and CDR2 are SGHNT and YYREEE (reference sequence). CDR3 residues: CASSTKGERAGNEQFF. The DNA of the CDR3 is TGTGCCAGCAGCACTAAGGGGGAACGGGCGGGCAATGAGCAGTTCTTC.

This clonotype has just a few counts. Mismatch with germline at one junction end may stem from a read error. The rearrangement uses TRBV6-1 and TRBJ2-1; TRBD2 matches at 8 bases. Germline-derived CDR1 and CDR2 are MNHNS and SASEGT. The length of the CDR3 is 16 residues. As DNA, the CDR3 is TGTGCCAGCGGTGAAACGGGAAGCGGGAGTTACAATGAGCAGTTCTTC. This sequence encodes CASGETGSGSYNEQFF.

The chain is built from TRBV3-1 and TRBJ2-1, with D uncertain. The CDR3 covers 16 residues. V was trimmed by 4 bases and J by 2 bases, leaving 15 bases between them. Looked up from germline, CDR1 is LGHDT and CDR2 is YNNKEL (reference sequence). CDR3 sequence (DNA): TGTGCCAGCAGCCCAGCCGTTGGTCCTACCTACAATGAGCAGTTCTTC. It translates to CASSPAVGPTYNEQFF.